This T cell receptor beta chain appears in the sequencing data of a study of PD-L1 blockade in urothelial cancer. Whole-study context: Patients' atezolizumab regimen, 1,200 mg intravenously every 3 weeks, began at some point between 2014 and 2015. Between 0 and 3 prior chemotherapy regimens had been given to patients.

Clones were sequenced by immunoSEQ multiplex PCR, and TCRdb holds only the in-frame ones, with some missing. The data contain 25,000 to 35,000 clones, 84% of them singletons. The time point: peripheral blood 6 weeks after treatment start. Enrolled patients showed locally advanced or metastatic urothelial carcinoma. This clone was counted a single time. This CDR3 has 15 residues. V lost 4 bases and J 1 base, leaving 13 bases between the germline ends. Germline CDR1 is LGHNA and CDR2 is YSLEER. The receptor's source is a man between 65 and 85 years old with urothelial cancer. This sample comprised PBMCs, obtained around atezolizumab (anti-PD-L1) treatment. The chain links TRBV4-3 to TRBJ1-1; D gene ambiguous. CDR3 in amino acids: CASSLLGGENTEAFF. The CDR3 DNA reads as TGCGCCAGCAGCCTCCTCGGAGGAGAGAACACTGAAGCTTTCTTT.